One sample yielded the 29 T cell receptor beta chains listed below, sequenced in a study of shared clonotypes between healthy human individuals. The protocol was immunoSEQ multiplex PCR, while the TCRdb copy is restricted to in-frame clones and leaves out a portion. This sample has about 2.2 million clones, with roughly 95% found just once. CD8 cells classed as naive were CD45RO-negative and positively selected for CCR7, excluding terminally differentiated effector memory CD45RA+ cells. Material for sequencing was naive CD8+ T cells from PBMCs. Receptors were obtained from a man aged 18 to 30 in good health. Some clones in this sample may be carry-over from other donors' samples.

The rearrangement joins TRBV11-2 to TRBJ2-5; the match to TRBD1 covers 9 bases. This CDR3 contains 15 residues. CDR1 is SGHAT and CDR2 is FQNNGV in the germline V gene. V was pared by 4 bases and J by 5 bases, with 8 bases of the junction left unmatched. CDR3 protein: CASSWTGVGGETQYF. The CDR3 coding sequence is TGTGCCAGCAGCTGGACAGGGGTGGGAGGGGAGACCCAGTACTTC.

This clone was counted a few times. The same CDR3 also results from other DNA sequences found in this sample. V gene TRBV11-2 combines with J gene TRBJ2-7; no firm D call. In germline, CDR1 is SGHAT, CDR2 FQNNGV. This CDR3 has 12 residues. Between the trimmed V and J ends, which lost 1 base and 1 base, there was a span of 2 bases. CDR3 nucleotide sequence: TGTGCCAGCAGCTTAGTGTCCTACGAGCAGTACTTC. Protein sequence: CASSLVSYEQYF.

This clone was recorded once. V gene TRBV28 combines with J gene TRBJ2-1; 7 nucleotides align to TRBD2. With V trimmed by 3 bases and J by 10 bases, 9 bases remained unmatched. Germline-derived CDR1 and CDR2 are MDHEN and SYDVKM. This CDR3 is 14 amino acids long. The CDR3 loop reads CASSFLVGGREQFF. The CDR3 DNA reads TGTGCCAGCAGTTTCCTGGTGGGAGGGCGCGAGCAGTTCTTC.

The chain carries TRBV4-1 and TRBJ2-2, with D tentatively TRBD1 (6 bases). The CDR3 runs 16 residues. V was clipped by 1 base and J by 5 bases, with 14 bases between them. CDR1 and CDR2 (germline): MGHRA, YSYEKL. For the CDR3, the DNA is TGCGCCAGCAGCCAAGGTTCAGGGGCGGTTACCGGGGAGCTGTTTTTT. This sequence encodes CASSQGSGAVTGELFF.

The chain combines TRBV5-1 with TRBJ2-7, with 9 bases identical to TRBD1. The V gene's germline CDR1 is SGHRS and CDR2 YFSETQ. The CDR3 runs 15 residues. With V trimmed by 3 bases and J by 2 bases, 6 bases remained unmatched. The CDR3 spells CASSSRTGEAYEQYF. The DNA of the CDR3 is TGCGCCAGCAGCTCAAGGACAGGGGAGGCCTACGAGCAGTACTTC. The full variable domain, its missing parts supplied by reference TRBV5-1 and TRBJ2-7, is KAGVTQTPRYLIKTRGQQVTLSCSPISGHRSVSWYQQTPGQGLQFLFEYFSETQRNKGNFPGRFSGRQFSNSRSEMNVSTLELGDSALYLCASSSRTGEAYEQYFGPGTRLTVT.

This sequence joins TRBV7-9 and TRBJ2-3; 8 nucleotides line up with TRBD2. V shed 5 bases, J shed 4 bases, and the junction held 8 bases outside the gene matches. Per germline, CDR1 SEHNR and CDR2 FQNEAQ (reference sequence). This CDR3 comprises 15 residues. The CDR3 protein is CASSPAGDPADTQYF. CDR3 nucleotide sequence: TGTGCCAGCAGCCCAGCGGGGGATCCGGCAGATACGCAGTATTTT.

The chain uses TRBV11-2 and TRBJ1-2; D remains unclear. The CDR3 consists of 16 residues. Trimming shortened V by 5 bases and J by 0 bases, and 16 bases separated the two germline ends. CDR1 is SGHAT and CDR2 is FQNNGV in the germline V gene. The CDR3 DNA reads TGTGCCAGCAGCACGCCCTTAAAGGAGACTAACTATGGCTACACCTTC. This translates into CASSTPLKETNYGYTF.

J is TRBJ2-2 and V is TRBV28; tentatively, D is TRBD1 or TRBD2 (6 bases each). The germline CDR1 and CDR2 sequences are MDHEN and SYDVKM. CDR3 length: 15 amino acids. Trimming pared 3 bases from V and 6 bases from J, leaving 14 bases between. The CDR3 DNA reads as TGTGCCAGCAGTTTCCCCGTGGGGGGCTCCGGGGAGCTGTTTTTT. Its translation: CASSFPVGGSGELFF.

V and J are TRBV7-9 and TRBJ2-1, with 11 bases aligning to TRBD2. Germline V gives CDR1 SEHNR, CDR2 FQNEAQ (reference sequence). The CDR3 runs to 14 residues. After removal of 2 bases from V and 7 bases from J, the junction contained 1 base not matched to a gene. Here the CDR3 reads CASSLRLAGNEQFF. DNA for the CDR3: TGTGCCAGCAGCTTACGACTAGCGGGAAATGAGCAGTTCTTC.

The chain uses TRBV27 and TRBJ2-1; D remains ambiguous. This CDR3 spans 13 amino acids. Trimming removed 6 bases at V and 6 bases at J, with 12 bases between. CDR1 and CDR2 from the germline V gene are MNHEY and SMNVEV (reference sequence). The CDR3 DNA sequence: TGTGCCAGCAGCTTTTTCCCCAGCAATGAGCAGTTCTTC. Translation gives CASSFFPSNEQFF.

About this clone itself: At one boundary the junction diverges from the germline segment, which might be a read error. The chain has TRBV6-6 and TRBJ2-7; TRBD1 matches 7 bases. The CDR3 is 13 amino acids. CDR1 is MNHNY, CDR2 SVGAGI, per germline (reference sequence). The CDR3 loop reads CAGRTGVGYEQYF. Here the CDR3 DNA reads TGTGCCGGCAGAACAGGGGTGGGATACGAGCAGTACTTC.

The chain has TRBV11-2 and TRBJ1-1; tentatively, D is TRBD1 (5 bases). Trimming stripped 0 bases from V and 1 base from J, with 9 bases between. This CDR3 spans 15 amino acids. Germline CDR1 and CDR2: SGHAT and FQNNGV. CDR3 region: CASSLERGRNTEAFF. In nucleotides, the CDR3 is TGTGCCAGCAGCTTAGAAAGGGGAAGGAACACTGAAGCTTTCTTT.

CDR3 DNA: TGTGCCAGCAGTTTCCAGCCGGGACTAGCGGGAGGGGCTAGATACAATGAGCAGTTCTTC. It specifies CASSFQPGLAGGARYNEQFF. The chain links TRBV28 to TRBJ2-1; the match to TRBD2 covers 16 bases. With V trimmed by 3 bases and J by 4 bases, 12 bases remained unmatched. This CDR3 has 20 amino acids. Germline values: CDR1 MDHEN, CDR2 SYDVKM.

The chain links TRBV27 to TRBJ2-2; D may be TRBD2 (5 bases). The germline V gene has CDR1 MNHEY and CDR2 SMNVEV (reference sequence). The V end lost 5 bases, the J end lost 7 bases, and 14 bases lay between the germline ends. This CDR3 region has 14 residues. The CDR3 sequence is CASSEAGGGGELFF. The CDR3 bases are TGTGCCAGCAGTGAGGCCGGAGGTGGCGGGGAGCTGTTTTTT.

CDR3 amino acids: CASSLRRERENIQYF. The CDR3, as DNA: TGTGCCAGCAGCCTCAGGCGGGAGAGGGAAAACATTCAGTACTTC. The J gene is TRBJ2-4, the V gene TRBV5-4, with 7 nucleotides matching TRBD2. In germline, CDR1 is SGHNT, CDR2 YYREEE (reference sequence). J gave up 5 bases and V 4 bases, and 9 bases lay outside the gene matches. This CDR3 region has 15 residues.

This clone is a singleton in its sample. The chain uses TRBV2 and TRBJ2-7; 12 bases line up with TRBD2. This CDR3 region has 15 residues. Per germline, CDR1 SNHLY and CDR2 FYNNEI. V was clipped by 2 bases and J by 4 bases; unmatched bases: 3. For the CDR3, the DNA is TGTGCCAGCAGTGAATTAACTAGCGGGAGGTACGAGCAGTACTTC. It is translated as CASSELTSGRYEQYF. The full variable domain, in which reference TRBV2 and TRBJ2-7 provide the parts outside the CDR3, is EPEVTQTPSHQVTQMGQEVILRCVPISNHLYFYWYRQILGQKVEFLVSFYNNEISEKSEIFDDQFSVERPDGSNFTLKIRSTKLEDSAMYFCASSELTSGRYEQYFGPGTRLTVT.

The rearrangement joins TRBV7-8 to TRBJ2-1; tentative D call: TRBD2 (5 bases). The CDR3 has 16 amino acids. V lost 1 base and J 4 bases, leaving 14 bases between the germline ends. The germline V gene has CDR1 SGHVS and CDR2 FQNEAQ. The CDR3, as DNA: TGTGCCAGCAGCTTAGTACGAGGGCCAAGATACAATGAGCAGTTCTTC. Protein sequence: CASSLVRGPRYNEQFF.

V gene TRBV28 combines with J gene TRBJ2-1; 10 nucleotides line up with TRBD1. The trim removed 6 bases at V and 9 bases at J, leaving 8 bases unmatched. The CDR3 is 14 residues long. CDR1 MDHEN and CDR2 SYDVKM come from the germline V gene. DNA for the CDR3: TGTGCCAGCAGCCCCGGGACAGGGGTGTTTGAGCAGTTCTTC. Protein sequence: CASSPGTGVFEQFF. Based on the CDR3 plus reference TRBV28 and TRBJ2-1, the full variable domain is DVKVTQSSRYLVKRTGEKVFLECVQDMDHENMFWYRQDPGLGLRLIYFSYDVKMKEKGDIPEGYSVSREKKERFSLILESASTNQTSMYLCASSPGTGVFEQFFGPGTRLTVL.

The V call is TRBV6-5, the J call TRBJ2-5; D may match TRBD1 or TRBD2 (6 bases each). V lost 7 bases, J lost 1 base, and 16 bases lay in between. CDR1 is MNHEY, CDR2 SVGAGI, per germline. The length of the CDR3 is 15 residues. The DNA for the CDR3 is TGTGCCAGCAAAACGAGGGGGGCCTCCCAAGAGACCCAGTACTTC. Translated: CASKTRGASQETQYF.

This chain connects TRBV5-4 to TRBJ1-1; a possible D gene is TRBD1 (6 bases). V lost 4 bases, J lost 7 bases, and 17 bases lay in between. Germline V gives CDR1 SGHNT, CDR2 YYREEE (reference sequence). This CDR3 comprises 14 residues. The CDR3 DNA is TGTGCCAGCAGCGCCCGCGGGGGGGCGGGTGAAGCTTTCTTT. Translated, it gives CASSARGGAGEAFF. The entire variable domain, with the rest obtained from reference TRBV5-4 and TRBJ1-1, is as follows: ETGVTQSPTHLIKTRGQQVTLRCSSQSGHNTVSWYQQALGQGPQFIFQYYREEENGRGNFPPRFSGLQFPNYSSELNVNALELDDSALYLCASSARGGAGEAFFGQGTRLTVV.

The chain recombines TRBV27 with TRBJ2-2; 13 bases match TRBD2. CDR1 and CDR2 (germline): MNHEY, SMNVEV (reference sequence). This CDR3 has 17 residues. Trimming took 4 bases from V and 0 from J; bases not matched to a gene: 2. The CDR3 nucleotides are TGTGCCAGCAGTTGGGGACTAGCGGGGACGAACACCGGGGAGCTGTTTTTT. It yields the protein CASSWGLAGTNTGELFF.

The V call is TRBV9, the J call TRBJ2-5; no firm D call. Germline V gene sequence: CDR1 SGDLS, CDR2 YYNGEE. The CDR3 totals 13 residues. V was pared by 0 bases and J by 4 bases, with 7 bases between. The CDR3 reads CASSVGDGETQYF. The CDR3 DNA sequence: TGTGCCAGCAGCGTAGGGGATGGAGAGACCCAGTACTTC.

The genes are TRBV6-4 and TRBJ1-4; possibly TRBD1 for D (5 bases). The CDR3 is made up of 13 amino acids. Trimming cost V 4 bases and J 5 bases, with 8 bases left between them. Per the germline V gene, CDR1 is MRHNA and CDR2 is SNTAGT. DNA for the CDR3: TGTGCCAGCAGTGTTGACAGAAATGAAAAACTGTTTTTT. Translating gives CASSVDRNEKLFF.

This clone was observed a single time. The J gene is TRBJ2-7, the V gene TRBV6-5; 7 bases map to TRBD2. Germline assignment: CDR1 MNHEY and CDR2 SVGAGI. The ends lost 1 base at V and 3 bases at J; junction bases unmatched: 3. CDR3 length equals 14 residues. The CDR3 loop reads CASSYLAGDYEQYF. The CDR3 region has the DNA TGTGCCAGCAGTTACTTGGCGGGAGACTACGAGCAGTACTTC.

CDR3 region: CASGGTSNNEQFF. CDR3 DNA sequence: TGTGCCAGCGGGGGGACTAGCAATAATGAGCAGTTCTTC. The chain joins TRBV9 to TRBJ2-1; TRBD2 agrees at 9 bases. The CDR3 has 13 residues. V was pared by 7 bases and J by 7 bases, with 6 bases of the junction left unmatched. Germline loops: CDR1 SGDLS, CDR2 YYNGEE. The full variable domain, in which reference TRBV9 and TRBJ2-1 provide the parts outside the CDR3, is DSGVTQTPKHLITATGQRVTLRCSPRSGDLSVYWYQQSLDQGLQFLIQYYNGEERAKGNILERFSAQQFPDLHSELNLSSLELGDSALYFCASGGTSNNEQFFGPGTRLTVL.

The chain employs TRBV11-2 and TRBJ2-3; D tentatively fits TRBD1 or TRBD2 (5 bases each). The CDR3 has 15 amino acids. CDR1 and CDR2 (germline): SGHAT, FQNNGV. Between the trimmed V and J ends, which lost 4 bases and 6 bases, there was a span of 17 bases. CDR3 DNA sequence: TGTGCCAGCAGCTCCCCTTGGGACCACATGGATACGCAGTATTTT. Its protein is CASSSPWDHMDTQYF.

V and J are TRBV7-9 and TRBJ2-1; a weak D match, TRBD2 (6 bases). This CDR3 contains 15 residues. Trimming stripped 5 bases from V and 4 bases from J, with 15 bases between. Germline CDR1 and CDR2: SEHNR and FQNEAQ (reference sequence). This chain's CDR3 is CASSPWASEYNEQFF. In nucleotides, the CDR3 is TGTGCCAGCAGCCCGTGGGCTAGCGAGTACAATGAGCAGTTCTTC.

This clone was found once. The chain links TRBV5-1 to TRBJ2-5, with D possibly TRBD1 on 6 matching bases. CDR1 and CDR2 from the germline V gene are SGHRS and YFSETQ. V lost 4 bases to trimming and J lost 1 base, with 14 bases between them. The CDR3 sequence is 15 residues long. The CDR3, as DNA: TGCGCCAGCAGCCCAAGCCGGACAGTCCAAGAGACCCAGTACTTC. It specifies CASSPSRTVQETQYF.

The chain recombines TRBV5-5 with TRBJ2-3; 9 bases align to TRBD1. Germline lookup yields CDR1 SGHKS and CDR2 YYEKEE (reference sequence). There are 16 residues in the CDR3. The J segment lost 4 bases and the V segment lost 0 bases, leaving 6 bases of the junction unmatched. DNA for the CDR3: TGTGCCAGCAGCTTGGGACAGGGGGGTCAGTCAGATACGCAGTATTTT. Protein product: CASSLGQGGQSDTQYF.